What follows is one TCR beta chain and its context. Its antigen remains unidentified. Sequence at one end of the junction differs from germline and may be a read error. TCRbeta libraries were built with three rounds of nested PCR, modified from ARM-PCR. MiXCR, applied by TCRdb to the multiplex PCR reads, yields one record per CDR3 protein. In the table there are about 80,000 distinct CDR3 sequences, around 70% of which are singletons. This sample is drawn from a study of tumor and adjacent non-tumor tissue in lung cancer. Whole-study context: The cohort had 12 adenocarcinoma, a couple of squamous cell and 1 small cell patients. Aged about 30 to 76 years, patients included more than nine men and 5 women with stage I to III disease.

Study-wide results and caveats: Normal lung showed higher cumulative top 100 clone frequency than tumor.

RNA was extracted from bulk tissue without any cell sorting. Newly diagnosed lung cancer patients had thoracic surgery in China, August–November 2014, without prior chemotherapy. Looked up from germline, CDR1 is SGHAT and CDR2 is FQNNGV. This CDR3 is 18 amino acids long. The rearrangement links TRBV11-2 to TRBJ2-3, with TRBD1 identical over 8 bases. The receptor comes from a woman aged 35 to 49 with non-small cell lung cancer. The sequenced material came from lung tumor tissue. CDR3 bases: TGTGACAGTAGCTTAGTGAGTCTCGGGACAGGACGCACAGATACGCACTATTTT. It encodes CDSSLVSLGTGRTDTHYF.